The entry below describes one T cell receptor (beta chain). This record belongs to a study of PD-L1 blockade in urothelial cancer. Background on the study: A median of approximately 150,000 T cells was found in the blood samples.

Germline-derived CDR1 and CDR2 are PRHDT and FYEKMQ (reference sequence). J gave up 4 bases and V 0 bases, and 8 bases lay outside the gene matches. The CDR3 runs 17 residues. This sample's time point: peripheral blood 6 weeks after treatment start. Generated by immunoSEQ multiplex PCR, the TCRdb table keeps only in-frame clones and is missing some. The sample has 46,000 or so clones; approximately 83% are singletons. Source: PBMCs, taken around atezolizumab (anti-PD-L1) treatment. The chain is built from TRBV13 and TRBJ2-5, with TRBD2 identical over 10 bases. This TCR derives from a man aged 60 to 69 with urothelial cancer. The CDR3 sequence: CASSLGSLAGGGETQYF. The CDR3, as DNA: TGTGCCAGCAGCTTAGGCTCGTTAGCGGGGGGCGGAGAGACCCAGTACTTC.